The 28 T cell receptor beta chains below were found in one sample sequenced in a study of T cell responses to AZD1222 COVID-19 vaccine. Assay used: immunoSEQ multiplex PCR; TCRdb lists only in-frame clones, some missing. This table holds over 130,000 clones, about 91% found once. The sequences come from peripheral blood, collected on day 0 of AZD1222 vaccination. These receptors originate from an adult in good health.

The chain recombines TRBV3-1 (or the pseudogene TRBV3-2) with TRBJ1-3; no reliable D call. Deletions cut 0 bases from V and 4 bases from J, with 7 bases between. The germline CDR1 and CDR2 sequences are LGHDT and YNNKEL (reference sequence). CDR3 length: 14 amino acids. CDR3 amino acids: CASSQDSDGNTIYF. CDR3 coding DNA: TGTGCCAGCAGCCAAGATAGCGACGGAAACACCATATATTTT.

The chain combines TRBV3-1 (or the pseudogene TRBV3-2) with TRBJ2-2, with 8 bases identical to TRBD2. The junction had 14 bases not matched to a gene; V was cut back by 4 bases and J by 7 bases. The CDR3 extends over 17 amino acids. Germline V lookup: CDR1 LGHDT, CDR2 YNNKEL (reference sequence). This chain's CDR3 is CASSPFGRGGRDGELFF. The CDR3 DNA is TGTGCCAGCAGCCCCTTCGGTCGGGGGGGCCGTGACGGGGAGCTGTTTTTT.

The V call is TRBV7-6, the J call TRBJ2-2, with 7 bases fitting TRBD2. From germline, CDR1 is SGHVS and CDR2 FNYEAQ. With V trimmed by 8 bases and J by 8 bases, 14 bases remained unmatched. The CDR3 consists of 15 residues. DNA for the CDR3: TGTGCCAGCTTAAAAGTGAGGGAGGGCGTTGGGGAGCTGTTTTTT. Translating gives CASLKVREGVGELFF.

The chain has TRBV9 and TRBJ2-1; 7 bases fit TRBD2. This CDR3 has 18 residues. Germline CDR1 and CDR2: SGDLS and YYNGEE. The V segment lost 4 bases and the J segment 1 base; nucleotides outside the gene matches: 14. CDR3 nucleotide sequence: TGTGCCAGCAGCCCCAATGTACTAGCGATCGATTCCTACAATGAGCAGTTCTTC. Amino acids: CASSPNVLAIDSYNEQFF.

The chain couples TRBV7-8 to TRBJ2-7; possible D gene TRBD1, 5 bases. Trimming took 1 base from V and 3 from J, leaving 13 bases between them. This CDR3 has 15 amino acids. CDR1 is SGHVS and CDR2 is FQNEAQ in the germline V gene. Here the CDR3 DNA reads TGTGCCAGCAGCTTAGAAATGGGGCGCATCTACGAGCAGTACTTC. Its protein product is CASSLEMGRIYEQYF.

The J gene is TRBJ1-2, the V gene TRBV12-3 or TRBV12-4, with 7 bases aligning to TRBD1. J was trimmed by 8 bases and V by 5 bases; bases with no gene match: 2. This CDR3 is built from 11 residues. This CDR3 reads CASSTGEGYTF. CDR3 nucleotide sequence: TGTGCCAGCAGTACAGGGGAAGGCTACACCTTC.

The V call is TRBV7-9, the J call TRBJ1-1; D is unclear. V gave up 2 bases and J gave up 2 bases, with 6 bases separating them. This CDR3 comprises 13 residues. The germline gives CDR1 SEHNR, CDR2 FQNEAQ (reference sequence). For the CDR3, the DNA is TGTGCCAGCAGCTTATACGTTAACACTGAAGCTTTCTTT. Translating it yields CASSLYVNTEAFF.

V usage is TRBV30 and J usage is TRBJ2-1; 8 nucleotides line up with TRBD2. Losses at the gene ends were 3 bases for V and 2 bases for J; bases not matched to a gene: 3. The CDR3 spans 14 residues. The germline CDR1 and CDR2 sequences are GTSNPN and SVGIG (reference sequence). The CDR3 loop reads CAWSREGPYNEQFF. CDR3 sequence (DNA): TGTGCCTGGAGCCGGGAGGGGCCCTACAATGAGCAGTTCTTC.

This clone was observed a single time. This sequence joins TRBV27 and TRBJ2-1; 9 bases line up with TRBD2. The CDR3 runs to 18 residues. Losses at the gene ends were 3 bases for V and 0 bases for J; bases not matched to a gene: 9. The germline gives CDR1 MNHEY, CDR2 SMNVEV (reference sequence). The CDR3 is CASSLGLAGTSSYNEQFF. Here the CDR3 DNA reads TGTGCCAGCAGTTTGGGCCTAGCGGGGACGAGCTCCTACAATGAGCAGTTCTTC.

Comment on this clone: Other nucleotide sequences in the sample specify the same CDR3. The chain couples TRBV5-1 to TRBJ2-1; 11 bases line up with TRBD2. With 1 base clipped from V and 4 bases from J, the junction kept 1 base outside the gene matches. Germline assignment: CDR1 SGHRS and CDR2 YFSETQ. There are 15 residues in the CDR3. In nucleotides, the CDR3 is TGCGCCAGCAGCTTGACTAGCGGGAGTTACAATGAGCAGTTCTTC. As protein: CASSLTSGSYNEQFF.

This chain connects TRBV12-1 to TRBJ1-4; the table's D call of TRBD1 was not tested on the DNA. TRBV12-1 counts as a pseudogene. The CDR3 consists of 15 residues. This CDR3 reads CASSFSGQGEEKLFF. The CDR3 nucleotides read TGTGCCAGCAGCTTTTCGGGACAGGGAGAAGAAAAACTGTTTTTT.

This rearrangement joins TRBV4-1 to TRBJ1-5; D gene uncertain. Germline V gene lookup returns CDR1 MGHRA and CDR2 YSYEKL. V was trimmed by 1 base and J by 6 bases, leaving 4 bases between them. CDR3 size: 12 residues. The CDR3 sequence: CASSQAGQPQHF. The CDR3 nucleotides are TGCGCCAGCAGCCAAGCGGGTCAGCCCCAGCATTTT.

This clone was recorded once. V usage is TRBV28 and J usage is TRBJ1-2; D is perhaps TRBD1 (6 bases). V was cut by 8 bases and J by 4 bases, with 17 bases left in between. The length of the CDR3 is 14 residues. From germline, CDR1 is MDHEN and CDR2 SYDVKM. CDR3 sequence reads: CASRAPTGRYGYTF. In nucleotides, the CDR3 is TGTGCCAGCCGGGCACCGACAGGCCGCTATGGCTACACCTTC.

This chain joins TRBV19 and TRBJ1-3; D gene unclear. Germline CDR1 LNHDA, CDR2 SQIVND (reference sequence). V shed 3 bases and J shed 0 bases, with 9 bases lying between them. The CDR3 length is 15 residues. CDR3 sequence reads: CASSMRSNSGNTIYF. The CDR3 coding sequence is TGTGCCAGTAGTATGAGGTCAAACTCTGGAAACACCATATATTTT.

This sequence joins TRBV3-1 (or the pseudogene TRBV3-2) and TRBJ2-7; TRBD1 agrees at 7 bases. CDR3 length equals 16 residues. Germline lookup yields CDR1 LGHDT and CDR2 YNNKEL (reference sequence). V dropped 1 base and J dropped 1; count of bases not matched to a gene: 7. DNA for the CDR3: TGTGCCAGCAGCCAAGCAGGGGGTCCTTTTTCCTACGAGCAGTACTTC. It codes for CASSQAGGPFSYEQYF.

The V call is TRBV2, the J call TRBJ1-4, with TRBD1 matching over 7 bases. This CDR3 has 15 amino acids. V trimming: 6 bases; J trimming: 7 bases; junction bases outside the gene matches: 11. Germline CDR1 and CDR2: SNHLY and FYNNEI. CDR3 protein: CASRATGVVGEKLFF. CDR3 in DNA: TGTGCCAGCAGGGCTACAGGGGTGGTCGGTGAAAAACTGTTTTTT.

This rearrangement joins TRBV6-5 to TRBJ1-4; D is unresolved. CDR1 is MNHEY and CDR2 is SVGAGI in the germline V gene. CDR3 size: 11 residues. The germline V and J ends were trimmed by 1 base and 11 bases, with 5 bases remaining between them. This chain's CDR3 is CASSYLGKLFF. CDR3 nucleotides: TGTGCCAGCAGTTACTTGGGGAAACTGTTTTTT.

The chain recombines TRBV28 with TRBJ1-4, with D maybe TRBD1 (6 bases). V was trimmed by 3 bases and J by 8 bases, leaving 13 bases between them. The CDR3 totals 14 residues. The V gene's germline CDR1 is MDHEN and CDR2 SYDVKM. CDR3 in DNA: TGTGCCAGCAGTTTTCCGGGGGCGGGAGAAAAACTGTTTTTT. As protein: CASSFPGAGEKLFF.

This clone was observed once. The chain uses TRBV4-1 and TRBJ1-2; 12 nucleotides agree with TRBD1. The CDR3 covers 19 residues. The V gene end was trimmed by 3 bases and the J gene end by 8 bases; junction bases not matched to a gene: 19. Germline assignment: CDR1 MGHRA and CDR2 YSYEKL. The CDR3 DNA sequence: TGCGCCAGCAGCCAGAAACCCGGGACAGGGGGCCTGGGTAATGTGGGCTACACCTTC. This translates into CASSQKPGTGGLGNVGYTF.

The chain combines TRBV5-1 with TRBJ2-7; D possibly matches TRBD1 or TRBD2 (5 bases each). The germline V gene encodes CDR1 SGHRS and CDR2 YFSETQ. The length of the CDR3 is 16 residues. The V end lost 4 bases, the J end lost 2 bases, and 19 bases lay between the germline ends. The CDR3 reads CASSRGRAARPYEQYF. CDR3 DNA: TGCGCCAGCAGCCGGGGCAGGGCCGCGAGGCCCTACGAGCAGTACTTC.

The chain couples TRBV3-1 (or the pseudogene TRBV3-2) to TRBJ2-1; TRBD2 agrees at 7 bases. This CDR3 spans 16 amino acids. Germline V lookup: CDR1 LGHDT, CDR2 YNNKEL (reference sequence). The V and J ends lost 4 bases and 5 bases, in that order; junction bases with no gene match: 11. The CDR3 sequence: CASSPQPSGINNEQFF. The CDR3 nucleotides are TGTGCCAGCAGCCCCCAGCCCAGCGGGATAAACAATGAGCAGTTCTTC.

The V and J genes are TRBV5-8 and TRBJ1-2; D unclear. CDR1 is SGHTS and CDR2 is YDEGEE in the germline V gene. The V and J ends lost 0 bases and 0 bases respectively, with 6 bases between them. The length of the CDR3 is 14 residues. Here the CDR3 reads CASSLVGPNYGYTF. The CDR3 coding sequence is TGTGCCAGCAGCTTGGTAGGGCCTAACTATGGCTACACCTTC.

This rearrangement joins TRBV19 to TRBJ1-2; D uncertain. Germline V gene sequence: CDR1 LNHDA, CDR2 SQIVND (reference sequence). The V and J ends lost 7 bases and 8 bases respectively, with 17 bases between them. The length of the CDR3 is 13 residues. The DNA for the CDR3 is TGTGCCAGTACCCCGATGTTTGGAGGAGGCTACACCTTC. Protein product: CASTPMFGGGYTF.

Points on this clone: Other DNA sequences in this sample translate to the same CDR3. The CDR3 region is CASSLYQETQYF. DNA of the CDR3: TGTGCCAGCTCTCTGTACCAAGAGACCCAGTACTTC. This chain links TRBV18 with TRBJ2-5; D is unresolved. Germline lookup yields CDR1 KGHSH and CDR2 LQKENI. V dropped 6 bases and J dropped 0 bases, with 5 bases sitting between them. The CDR3 totals 12 residues.

The chain has TRBV2 and TRBJ2-1; D is perhaps TRBD2 (6 bases). CDR3 length: 13 amino acids. Germline V gene lookup returns CDR1 SNHLY and CDR2 FYNNEI. V lost 3 bases to trimming and J lost 8 bases, with 11 bases between them. CDR3 in DNA: TGTGCCAGCAGTGATCGACTAGTCTATGAGCAGTTCTTC. Its translation: CASSDRLVYEQFF. Complete variable domain (other parts from reference TRBV2 and TRBJ2-1): EPEVTQTPSHQVTQMGQEVILRCVPISNHLYFYWYRQILGQKVEFLVSFYNNEISEKSEIFDDQFSVERPDGSNFTLKIRSTKLEDSAMYFCASSDRLVYEQFFGPGTRLTVL.

The V call is TRBV5-3, the J call TRBJ1-2; a possible D gene is TRBD1 (5 bases). TRBV5-3 is labeled an ORF, and its function is uncertain. This CDR3 is 15 amino acids long. Trimming cost V 3 bases and J 4 bases, with 16 bases left between them. This chain's CDR3 is CARSSPSAGSYGYTF. The CDR3 coding sequence is TGTGCCAGAAGCTCTCCCTCGGCAGGGAGCTATGGCTACACCTTC.

The V call is TRBV5-1, the J call TRBJ2-7; D is ambiguous. Looked up from germline, CDR1 is SGHRS and CDR2 is YFSETQ. V was cut by 1 base and J by 6 bases, with 5 bases left in between. The CDR3 covers 11 residues. The CDR3 reads CASSLHSEQYF. The CDR3 nucleotides read TGCGCCAGCAGCTTGCACTCCGAGCAGTACTTC.

The chain combines TRBV4-2 with TRBJ1-2, with a tentative D call TRBD1 (6 bases). The CDR3 is made up of 16 amino acids. Germline CDR1 LGHNA, CDR2 YNFKEQ. V lost 3 bases and J lost 5, with 19 bases in between. CDR3 sequence (DNA): TGTGCCAGCAGCCAGGAGGGGGGCGCTTCAACATATGGCTACACCTTC. Translation: CASSQEGGASTYGYTF.